The present T cell receptor beta chain was sequenced within a study of blood T cell repertoires in COVID-19. The CDR3 runs to 15 residues. V lost 1 base to trimming and J lost 4 bases; unmatched junction nucleotides: 5. From germline, CDR1 is SGHKS and CDR2 YYEKEE (reference sequence). Sequenced by immunoSEQ multiplex PCR; TCRdb stores in-frame clones only, minus some. Here the sample spans about 240,000 clones, 80% to 90% being singletons. This receptor was identified in a woman in her sixties or seventies with acute or convalescent COVID-19. The chain joins TRBV5-5 to TRBJ2-7; 10 bases agree with TRBD1. Material: peripheral blood. The CDR3 DNA follows: TGTGCCAGCAGCTTGAACCCGGGACAGGGGTACGAGCAGTACTTC. It is translated as CASSLNPGQGYEQYF.